The text below deals with one T cell receptor beta chain. Antigen: not known. A junction boundary mismatches the germline segment, possibly from a read error. This entry belongs to a study of beta chain features in type 1 diabetes. Study context: Researchers looked at roughly 100,000,000 sorted cells across all samples. General study findings and limits: Sampled from patients, naive, central memory and Treg TCRB repertoires appeared more similar than those sampled from healthy donors. Moderate but significant shortening of TCRB CDR3s was recorded in all four CD4+ subsets from Type 1 diabetes patients.

Purity of each sorted population was above 98%. Reverse transcribing all isolated RNA meant expressed TCRB transcripts were sequenced. Samples of naive, central memory and regulatory T cells yielded a mean of around 3.4 million reads. Sequencing was performed with immunoSEQ multiplex PCR; in TCRdb, only in-frame clones are kept and a portion is missing. This sample yields around 280,000 clones, of which approximately 16% are seen a single time; approximately 0.015% belongs to the top ten. The specimen was naive CD4+ T cells from blood. The origin of this receptor is a man aged 18-30 years with type 1 diabetes.

CDR3 coding DNA: TGTGCCAGCAGCTTAGAGGCGGGGGGCCCTCCTAGGCACCCCTTC. It encodes CASSLEAGGPPRHPF. V usage is TRBV7-8 and J usage is TRBJ2-7, with 8 nucleotides matching TRBD2. The germline V gene encodes CDR1 SGHVS and CDR2 FQNEAQ. This CDR3 comprises 15 residues.